The clone carrying this TCR beta chain was counted only a few times. This sample stems from a study of T cells in Graves' hyperthyroidism and ophthalmopathy. For the diagnoses, clinical symptoms, serum thyroxine and TRAb, thyroid ultrasound and orbital computed tomography were used. Germline trimming cut 6 bases from V and 5 bases from J; bases unmatched to any gene: 5. In germline, CDR1 is DFQATT, CDR2 SNEGSKA (reference sequence). The CDR3 runs 15 residues. RNA transcripts yielded amplified TCR beta CDR3 regions. The HTBI primer set drove a first-round RT-PCR of the TCR CDR3. TCRdb independently ran MiXCR on the multiplex PCR reads; one entry per CDR3 protein. Seen here are under 550,000 distinct CDR3 sequences, less than 20% observed once, and the top ten hold roughly 44%.

The chain links TRBV20-1 to TRBJ2-1; TRBD2 agrees at 15 bases. The receptor comes from a man aged 40-49 years with Graves' ophthalmopathy. Sequenced sample: blood. The CDR3 spells CSAEGLAGGHNEQFF. The CDR3, as DNA: TGCAGTGCAGAGGGACTAGCGGGAGGTCACAATGAGCAGTTCTTC.